One and the same sample provided the 11 T cell receptor beta chains below, sequenced in a study of T-cell reconstitution after alpha-beta-depleted transplantation in children. A library of TCRbeta sequences, prepared with unique molecular identifiers, was generated. TCRdb reprocessed the PCR reads via MiXCR and lists one record per CDR3 protein. The sample records over 400,000 distinct CDR3 sequences, about an eighth being singletons. This specimen consisted of PBMCs from the stem cell graft donor, obtained from the stem cell graft. All receptors derive from a human donor who donated a stem cell graft to a child with combined immunodeficiency.

This clonotype was detected a few times. V is TRBV20-1 and J is TRBJ2-7, with D uncertain. Germline V gives CDR1 DFQATT, CDR2 SNEGSKA (reference sequence). The CDR3 spans 14 residues. The V end was cut by 2 bases, the J end by 6 bases, with 17 bases between. CDR3 DNA: TGCAGTGCTAGAAGCCCCAAACCAATTTTCGAGCAGTACTTC. Translation gives CSARSPKPIFEQYF.

This clonotype was detected ten times or more. This chain uses TRBV18 with TRBJ2-7; 7 nucleotides agree with TRBD1. The CDR3 is 13 amino acids. After removal of 11 bases from V and 3 bases from J, the junction contained 10 bases not matched to a gene. Germline CDR1 and CDR2: KGHSH and LQKENI. As DNA, the CDR3 is TGTGCCGGTTCCGGGACAGCCAGCTACGAGCAGTACTTC. Residues: CAGSGTASYEQYF.

A few counts support this clonotype. The V call is TRBV27, the J call TRBJ1-2; a weak D match, TRBD1 (6 bases). The CDR3 is made up of 15 amino acids. V dropped 5 bases and J dropped 3 bases, with 16 bases sitting between them. Germline V gene lookup returns CDR1 MNHEY and CDR2 SMNVEV (reference sequence). CDR3 nucleotides: TGTGCCAGCAGTCAACAGGGTCTCGGTGACTATGGCTACACCTTC. This translates into CASSQQGLGDYGYTF.

V usage is TRBV3-1 and J usage is TRBJ1-4; D remains ambiguous. In germline, CDR1 is LGHDT, CDR2 YNNKEL (reference sequence). This CDR3 comprises 14 residues. Trimming left V 4 bases short and J 5 bases short, with 11 bases between. CDR3 nucleotide sequence: TGTGCCAGCAGCCTGGATTCGGTGAATGAAAAACTGTTTTTT. This encodes CASSLDSVNEKLFF.

This clonotype was recorded many times. The gene calls are TRBV5-1 and TRBJ2-1; 14 bases match TRBD2. Germline trimming cut 4 bases from V and 12 bases from J; bases unmatched to any gene: 6. CDR3 length: 14 amino acids. Germline CDR1 is SGHRS and CDR2 is YFSETQ. The CDR3 loop reads CASSPGLAGVGQFF. The CDR3 DNA reads as TGCGCCAGCAGCCCGGGACTAGCGGGAGTAGGGCAGTTCTTC. The whole variable domain, remainder taken from reference TRBV5-1 and TRBJ2-1, is KAGVTQTPRYLIKTRGQQVTLSCSPISGHRSVSWYQQTPGQGLQFLFEYFSETQRNKGNFPGRFSGRQFSNSRSEMNVSTLELGDSALYLCASSPGLAGVGQFFGPGTRLTVL.

This clonotype turned up a few times. DNA of the CDR3: TGTGCCAGCAGGGCGGGGGGCGCTGGGGAGACCCAGTACTTC. It codes for CASRAGGAGETQYF. This chain uses TRBV6-5 with TRBJ2-5; 8 bases align to TRBD2. In germline, CDR1 is MNHEY, CDR2 SVGAGI. This CDR3 region has 14 residues. Germline trimming cut 6 bases from V and 5 bases from J; bases unmatched to any gene: 8.

This clonotype was picked up a small number of times. This rearrangement joins TRBV12-3 or TRBV12-4 to TRBJ2-7, with D tentatively TRBD1 or TRBD2 (5 bases each). The CDR3 consists of 13 residues. Trimming removed 6 bases from V and 3 bases from J, with 12 bases in between. CDR3 loop: CASSLGADYEQYF. CDR3 nucleotides: TGTGCCAGCAGCCTCGGGGCAGACTACGAGCAGTACTTC.

This clonotype was counted at least ten times. The chain couples TRBV20-1 to TRBJ2-7, with 11 bases that match TRBD1. The CDR3 is 13 residues long. Germline CDR1 and CDR2: DFQATT and SNEGSKA (reference sequence). V lost 5 bases to trimming and J lost 4 bases; unmatched junction nucleotides: 4. DNA for the CDR3: TGCAGTGCTTCGGGACAGGGGGGGTACGAGCAGTACTTC. This sequence encodes CSASGQGGYEQYF.

The rearrangement uses TRBV5-1 and TRBJ2-7; TRBD2 agrees at 9 bases. Per the germline V gene, CDR1 is SGHRS and CDR2 is YFSETQ. There are 15 residues in the CDR3. V was pared by 4 bases and J by 2 bases, with 7 bases of the junction left unmatched. The CDR3 bases are TGCGCCAGCAGCGCCAGACTAGCGGCGCCCTACGAGCAGTACTTC. Residues: CASSARLAAPYEQYF.

This clonotype came up a few times. The chain combines TRBV4-3 with TRBJ2-1; D is tentatively TRBD1 or TRBD2 (5 bases each). Trimming pared 3 bases from V and 5 bases from J, leaving 17 bases between. The germline CDR1 and CDR2 sequences are LGHNA and YSLEER. The CDR3 is 16 amino acids. CDR3 sequence reads: CASSHYYRDGNNEQFF. In nucleotides, the CDR3 is TGCGCCAGCAGCCACTACTACCGGGACGGGAACAATGAGCAGTTCTTC.

This clonotype was detected many times. The gene calls are TRBV28 and TRBJ2-1; no definite D call. CDR3 length: 14 residues. V was clipped by 6 bases and J by 7 bases, with 16 bases between them. Germline V lookup: CDR1 MDHEN, CDR2 SYDVKM. The CDR3 region has the DNA TGTGCCAGCAGCTTAATCGTTACTCAGAATGAGCAGTTCTTC. Its protein product is CASSLIVTQNEQFF. Based on the CDR3 plus reference TRBV28 and TRBJ2-1, the full variable domain is DVKVTQSSRYLVKRTGEKVFLECVQDMDHENMFWYRQDPGLGLRLIYFSYDVKMKEKGDIPEGYSVSREKKERFSLILESASTNQTSMYLCASSLIVTQNEQFFGPGTRLTVL.